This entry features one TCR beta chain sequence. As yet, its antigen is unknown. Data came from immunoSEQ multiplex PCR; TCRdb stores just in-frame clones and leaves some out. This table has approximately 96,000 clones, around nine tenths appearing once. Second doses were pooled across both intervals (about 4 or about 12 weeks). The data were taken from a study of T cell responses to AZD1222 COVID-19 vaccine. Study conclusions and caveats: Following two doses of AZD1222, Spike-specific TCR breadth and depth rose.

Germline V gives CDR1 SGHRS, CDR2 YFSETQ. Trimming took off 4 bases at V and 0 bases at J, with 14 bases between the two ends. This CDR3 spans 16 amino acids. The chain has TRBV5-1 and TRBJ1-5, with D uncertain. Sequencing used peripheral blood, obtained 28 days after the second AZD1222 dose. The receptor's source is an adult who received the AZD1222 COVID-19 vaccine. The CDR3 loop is CASSPSEQFSNQPQHF. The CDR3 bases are TGCGCCAGCAGCCCTTCGGAACAGTTTAGCAATCAGCCCCAGCATTTT.